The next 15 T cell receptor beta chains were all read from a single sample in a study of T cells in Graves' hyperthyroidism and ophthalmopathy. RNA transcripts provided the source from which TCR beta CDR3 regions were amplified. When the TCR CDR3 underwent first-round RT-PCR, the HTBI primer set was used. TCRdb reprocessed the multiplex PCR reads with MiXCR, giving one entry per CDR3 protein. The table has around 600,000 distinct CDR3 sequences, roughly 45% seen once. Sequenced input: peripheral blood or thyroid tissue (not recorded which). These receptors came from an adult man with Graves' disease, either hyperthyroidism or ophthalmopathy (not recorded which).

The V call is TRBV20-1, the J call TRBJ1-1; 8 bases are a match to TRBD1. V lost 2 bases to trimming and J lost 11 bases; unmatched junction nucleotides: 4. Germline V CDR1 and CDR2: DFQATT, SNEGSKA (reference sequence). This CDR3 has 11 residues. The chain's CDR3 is CSARQGAIAFF. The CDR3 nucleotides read TGCAGTGCTAGACAGGGGGCTATCGCTTTCTTT.

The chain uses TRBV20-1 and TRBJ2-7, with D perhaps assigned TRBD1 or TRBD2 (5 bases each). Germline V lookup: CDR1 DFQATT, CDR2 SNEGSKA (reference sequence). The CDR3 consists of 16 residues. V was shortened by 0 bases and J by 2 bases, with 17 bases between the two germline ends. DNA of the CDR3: TGCAGTGCTAGAGATTATGGGGGTCCTGCAGCCTACGAGCAGTACTTC. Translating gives CSARDYGGPAAYEQYF.

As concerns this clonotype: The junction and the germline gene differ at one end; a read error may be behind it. The CDR3 DNA is TGCGCCAGCAGCTTAGCCTCCGAGGGACATAATTCACCCCTCCACTTT. Its translation is CASSLASEGHNSPLHF. The rearrangement joins TRBV7-6 to TRBJ1-6, with TRBD1 as a possible D gene (5 bases). There are 16 residues in the CDR3. The germline CDR1 and CDR2 sequences are SGHVS and FNYEAQ.

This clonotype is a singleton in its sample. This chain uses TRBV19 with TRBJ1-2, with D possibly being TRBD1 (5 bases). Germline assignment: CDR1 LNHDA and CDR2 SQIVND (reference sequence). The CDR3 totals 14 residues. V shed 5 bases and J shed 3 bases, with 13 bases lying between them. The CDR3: CASSAKGTDYGYTF. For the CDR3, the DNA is TGTGCCAGTAGTGCCAAAGGGACGGACTATGGCTACACCTTC.

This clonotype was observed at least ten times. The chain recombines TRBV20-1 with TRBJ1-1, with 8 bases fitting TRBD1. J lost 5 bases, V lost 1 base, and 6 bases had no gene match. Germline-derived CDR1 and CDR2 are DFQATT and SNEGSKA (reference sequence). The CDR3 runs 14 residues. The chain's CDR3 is CSARADRVVTEAFF. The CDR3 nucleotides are TGCAGTGCTAGAGCGGACAGGGTGGTTACTGAAGCTTTCTTT.

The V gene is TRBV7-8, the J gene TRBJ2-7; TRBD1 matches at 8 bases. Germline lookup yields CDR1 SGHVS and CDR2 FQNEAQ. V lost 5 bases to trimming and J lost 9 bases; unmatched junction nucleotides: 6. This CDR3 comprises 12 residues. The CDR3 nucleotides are TGTGCCAGCAGCGGCGGACAGGGCGGGCAGTACTTC. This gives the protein CASSGGQGGQYF.

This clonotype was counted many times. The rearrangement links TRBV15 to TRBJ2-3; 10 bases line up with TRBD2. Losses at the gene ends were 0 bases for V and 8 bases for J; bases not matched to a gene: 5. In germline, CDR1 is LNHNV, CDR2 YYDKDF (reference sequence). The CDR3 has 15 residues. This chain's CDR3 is CATSRDLAGDGTQYF. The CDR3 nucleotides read TGTGCCACCAGCAGAGATCTAGCGGGAGACGGTACGCAGTATTTT. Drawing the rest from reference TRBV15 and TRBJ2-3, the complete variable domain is DAMVIQNPRYQVTQFGKPVTLSCSQTLNHNVMYWYQQKSSQAPKLLFHYYDKDFNNEADTPDNFQSRRPNTSFCFLDIRSPGLGDTAMYLCATSRDLAGDGTQYFGPGTRLTVL.

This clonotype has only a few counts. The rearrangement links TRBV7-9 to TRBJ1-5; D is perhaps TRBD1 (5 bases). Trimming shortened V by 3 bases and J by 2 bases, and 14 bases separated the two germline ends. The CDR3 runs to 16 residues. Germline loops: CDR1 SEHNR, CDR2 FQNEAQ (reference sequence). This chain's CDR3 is CASSLVSSGGNQPQHF. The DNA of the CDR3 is TGTGCCAGCAGCTTGGTATCCTCGGGGGGCAATCAGCCCCAGCATTTT.

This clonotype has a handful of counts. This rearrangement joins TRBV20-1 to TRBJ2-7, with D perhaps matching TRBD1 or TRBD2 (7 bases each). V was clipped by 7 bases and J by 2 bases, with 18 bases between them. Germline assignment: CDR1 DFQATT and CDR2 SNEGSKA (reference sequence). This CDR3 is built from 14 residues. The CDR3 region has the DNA TGCAGTGTTCAGGGGGGGGGGGCGGCCTACGAGCAGTACTTC. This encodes CSVQGGGAAYEQYF.

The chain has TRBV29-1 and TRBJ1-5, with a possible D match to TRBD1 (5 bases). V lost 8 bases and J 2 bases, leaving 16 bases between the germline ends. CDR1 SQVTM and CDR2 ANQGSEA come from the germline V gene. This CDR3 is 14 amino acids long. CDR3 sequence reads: CSLGGGNGNQPQHF. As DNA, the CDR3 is TGCAGCTTAGGTGGGGGGAATGGCAATCAGCCCCAGCATTTT.

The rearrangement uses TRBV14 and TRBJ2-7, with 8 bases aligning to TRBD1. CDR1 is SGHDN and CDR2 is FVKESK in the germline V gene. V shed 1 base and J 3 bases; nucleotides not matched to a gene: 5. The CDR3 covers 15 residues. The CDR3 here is CASSQGVGQGYEQYF. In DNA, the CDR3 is TGTGCCAGCAGCCAAGGTGTCGGACAGGGCTACGAGCAGTACTTC.

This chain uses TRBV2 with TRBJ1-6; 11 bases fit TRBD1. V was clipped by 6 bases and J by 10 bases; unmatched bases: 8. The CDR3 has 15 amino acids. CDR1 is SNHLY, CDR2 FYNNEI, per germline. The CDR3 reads CASSPGGTGGSPLHF. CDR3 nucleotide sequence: TGTGCCAGCAGCCCCGGAGGGACAGGGGGATCACCCCTCCACTTT.

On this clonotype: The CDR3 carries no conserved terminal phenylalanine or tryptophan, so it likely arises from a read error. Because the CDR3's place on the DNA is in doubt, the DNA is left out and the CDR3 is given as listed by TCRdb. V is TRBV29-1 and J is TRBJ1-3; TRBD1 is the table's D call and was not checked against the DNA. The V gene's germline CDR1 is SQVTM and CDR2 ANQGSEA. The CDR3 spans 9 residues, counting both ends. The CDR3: CSVEDPLRT.

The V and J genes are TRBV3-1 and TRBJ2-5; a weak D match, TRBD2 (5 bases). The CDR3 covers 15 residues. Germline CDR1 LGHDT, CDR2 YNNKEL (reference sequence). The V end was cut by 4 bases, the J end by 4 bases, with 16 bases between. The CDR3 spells CASSPAEGVLETQYF. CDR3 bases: TGTGCCAGCAGCCCAGCTGAGGGAGTGTTAGAGACCCAGTACTTC.

The CDR3 loop is CASSWDRSGGGNTEAFF. CDR3 nucleotide sequence: TGTGCCAGCAGCTGGGACCGATCCGGGGGGGGGAACACTGAAGCTTTCTTT. This chain links TRBV11-2 with TRBJ1-1; D possibly corresponds to TRBD1 (5 bases). CDR1 SGHAT and CDR2 FQNNGV come from the germline V gene. V lost 4 bases and J 1 base, leaving 19 bases between the germline ends. The CDR3 spans 17 residues.